Following are 2 T cell receptor beta chains from one sample sequenced in a study of T cell changes during pregnancy in multiple sclerosis. Sequenced by immunoSEQ multiplex PCR; TCRdb stores in-frame clones only, minus some. The sample carries 93,000 or so clones, around 93% recorded once. This material consisted of peripheral blood, taken before pregnancy. The source is a female donor with multiple sclerosis, enrolled in a pregnancy study.

This chain uses TRBV19 with TRBJ2-1, with TRBD1 as a possible D gene (7 bases). Germline-derived CDR1 and CDR2 are LNHDA and SQIVND (reference sequence). Trimming cost V 7 bases and J 8 bases, with 24 bases left between them. The CDR3 consists of 16 residues. CDR3 nucleotide sequence: TGTGCCAGTAACCCCCAGGGTAGAGCAGGGGGGTATGAGCAGTTCTTC. Its protein is CASNPQGRAGGYEQFF. Supplemented by reference TRBV19 and TRBJ2-1, the full variable domain reads DGGITQSPKYLFRKEGQNVTLSCEQNLNHDAMYWYRQDPGQGLRLIYYSQIVNDFQKGDIAEGYSVSREKKESFPLTVTSAQKNPTAFYLCASNPQGRAGGYEQFFGPGTRLTVL.

The J gene is TRBJ1-1, the V gene TRBV29-1; no clear D. The V end lost 3 bases, the J end lost 5 bases, and 28 bases lay between the germline ends. This CDR3 contains 18 residues. Germline CDR1 reads SQVTM; CDR2 reads ANQGSEA. CDR3 nucleotides: TGCAGCGTTGAGTGGAGAAGGAGGTCTAGGCAAACCCAGACTGAAGCTTTCTTT. Amino acids: CSVEWRRRSRQTQTEAFF.